These 21 T cell receptor beta chains were sequenced from one sample in a study of T cells in localized non-small cell lung cancer. Using immunoSEQ multiplex PCR, the repertoire was profiled, and TCRdb retains in-frame clones only, with some absent. The sample has about 52,000 clones; 80% are singletons. This sample comprised PBMCs, obtained before any cancer treatment. These receptors were collected from a woman aged 35 to 70 with stage II lung adenocarcinoma.

V and J are TRBV2 and TRBJ1-5; D remains unclear. In germline, CDR1 is SNHLY, CDR2 FYNNEI. Deletions cut 8 bases from V and 3 bases from J, with 14 bases between. This CDR3 contains 14 residues. CDR3 in amino acids: CASREGNNNQPQHF. DNA of the CDR3: TGTGCCAGCCGGGAGGGTAACAACAATCAGCCCCAGCATTTT.

The chain couples TRBV7-2 to TRBJ1-2, with TRBD1 matching 8 bases. CDR1 is SGHTA and CDR2 is FQGNSA in the germline V gene. J gave up 7 bases and V 5 bases, and 12 bases lay outside the gene matches. The CDR3 is 15 amino acids. The DNA of the CDR3 is TGTGCCAGCAGCCCGATGGACAGGGTGGGTCTTGGCTACACCTTC. Protein sequence: CASSPMDRVGLGYTF.

The chain has TRBV7-3 and TRBJ2-5; D possibly uses TRBD1 or TRBD2 (5 bases each). The CDR3 totals 13 residues. Germline assignment: CDR1 SGHTA and CDR2 FQGTGA. Trimming cost V 3 bases and J 2 bases, with 7 bases left between them. CDR3 sequence reads: CASSLGPQETQYF. CDR3 nucleotide sequence: TGTGCCAGCAGCTTGGGACCTCAAGAGACCCAGTACTTC.

This clone showed up just once. The chain is built from TRBV11-2 and TRBJ1-1; D is undetermined. V shed 0 bases and J shed 2 bases, with 10 bases lying between them. In germline, CDR1 is SGHAT, CDR2 FQNNGV. The length of the CDR3 is 15 residues. The CDR3 sequence: CASSLDYGINTEAFF. CDR3 sequence (DNA): TGTGCCAGCAGCTTAGATTACGGGATCAACACTGAAGCTTTCTTT.

The chain joins TRBV5-8 to TRBJ2-1, with D perhaps matching TRBD1 (5 bases). The germline V and J ends were trimmed by 2 bases and 4 bases, with 13 bases remaining between them. In germline, CDR1 is SGHTS, CDR2 YDEGEE. This CDR3 has 15 amino acids. CDR3 DNA sequence: TGTGCCAGCAGCTTAGGGCAGGGAAGTTACAATGAGCAGTTCTTC. This sequence encodes CASSLGQGSYNEQFF.

This chain uses TRBV5-1 with TRBJ2-7; possibly TRBD2 for D (6 bases). Deletions cut 0 bases from V and 0 bases from J, with 10 bases between. There are 15 residues in the CDR3. Germline V gene sequence: CDR1 SGHRS, CDR2 YFSETQ. CDR3 nucleotide sequence: TGCGCCAGCAGCTTGGTGGGGGGACGCTCCTACGAGCAGTACTTC. Protein product: CASSLVGGRSYEQYF.

The chain is built from TRBV11-3 and TRBJ2-3, with 9 nucleotides matching TRBD1. The germline CDR1 and CDR2 sequences are SGHNT and YENEEA. The CDR3 sequence is 17 residues long. V was pared by 5 bases and J by 2 bases, with 11 bases of the junction left unmatched. CDR3 coding DNA: TGTGCCAGCAGCCTAGCCGGGACAGGGAGACCCACAGATACGCAGTATTTT. Translated, it gives CASSLAGTGRPTDTQYF.

The CDR3 reads CASSQGQLGYTF. CDR3 DNA: TGCGCCAGCAGCCAAGGCCAGCTTGGCTACACCTTC. The chain combines TRBV4-1 with TRBJ1-2; no definite D call. The CDR3 totals 12 residues. The germline V and J ends were trimmed by 1 base and 7 bases, with 7 bases remaining between them. Germline loops: CDR1 MGHRA, CDR2 YSYEKL.

The chain couples TRBV6-5 to TRBJ2-1, with 8 nucleotides matching TRBD1. The CDR3 consists of 15 residues. The germline gives CDR1 MNHEY, CDR2 SVGAGI. The trim removed 7 bases at V and 10 bases at J, leaving 15 bases unmatched. In nucleotides, the CDR3 is TGTGCCAGCACCTCTGCGGGGACAGGACGCCGAGAGCAGTTCTTC. Encoded protein: CASTSAGTGRREQFF.

The chain combines TRBV7-3 with TRBJ2-1, with TRBD1 as a possible D gene (6 bases). The length of the CDR3 is 15 residues. V was cut by 1 base and J by 6 bases, with 13 bases left in between. Germline V lookup: CDR1 SGHTA, CDR2 FQGTGA. As DNA, the CDR3 is TGTGCCAGCAGCTTAAGCGCCGGGACATTCAATGAGCAGTTCTTC. Its translation is CASSLSAGTFNEQFF. The full variable domain, rest sourced from reference TRBV7-3 and TRBJ2-1, is GAGVSQTPSNKVTEKGKYVELRCDPISGHTALYWYRQSLGQGPEFLIYFQGTGAADDSGLPNDRFFAVRPEGSVSTLKIQRTERGDSAVYLCASSLSAGTFNEQFFGPGTRLTVL.

CDR3 residues: CASSVDRGYYEQYF. The CDR3 DNA follows: TGTGCCAGCAGTGTGGACAGGGGGTATTACGAGCAGTACTTC. This chain joins TRBV2 and TRBJ2-7; the match to TRBD1 covers 10 bases. The ends lost 4 bases at V and 4 bases at J; junction bases unmatched: 4. Germline-derived CDR1 and CDR2 are SNHLY and FYNNEI. The CDR3 sequence is 14 residues long.

The rearrangement joins TRBV2 to TRBJ1-1, with D possibly matching TRBD1 (5 bases). CDR3 size: 17 residues. The germline gives CDR1 SNHLY, CDR2 FYNNEI. V lost 2 bases, J lost 1 base, and 17 bases lay in between. CDR3 protein: CASSEHPGQGRNTEAFF. The CDR3 coding sequence is TGTGCCAGCAGTGAACATCCGGGGCAGGGAAGGAACACTGAAGCTTTCTTT.

The V and J genes are TRBV6-5 and TRBJ2-2; D is ambiguous. CDR3 length: 15 residues. Germline assignment: CDR1 MNHEY and CDR2 SVGAGI. V gave up 0 bases and J gave up 1 base, with 6 bases separating them. CDR3 amino acids: CASSYSIRNTGELFF. The DNA of the CDR3 is TGTGCCAGCAGTTACTCGATACGGAACACCGGGGAGCTGTTTTTT.

The chain is built from TRBV7-3 and TRBJ2-2, with 11 nucleotides matching TRBD2. V was pared by 5 bases and J by 4 bases, with 9 bases of the junction left unmatched. The CDR3 length is 17 residues. Germline V gene data show CDR1 as SGHTA and CDR2 as FQGTGA. The CDR3 region is CASSPSSGGASTGELFF. The CDR3 nucleotides are TGTGCCAGCAGCCCCAGTAGCGGGGGGGCCAGCACCGGGGAGCTGTTTTTT.

This clone was seen a single time. The chain is built from TRBV28 and TRBJ1-5, with D possibly matching TRBD1 (6 bases). Trimming shortened V by 6 bases and J by 8 bases, and 20 bases separated the two germline ends. The CDR3 extends over 15 amino acids. Germline CDR1 MDHEN, CDR2 SYDVKM. In DNA, the CDR3 is TGTGCCAGCAGGAAGGGGGGGGGCGCAGGTAAGCCCCAGCATTTT. Its translation is CASRKGGGAGKPQHF.

This sequence joins TRBV19 and TRBJ1-5, with no clear D. Trimming shortened V by 6 bases and J by 0 bases, and 3 bases separated the two germline ends. Germline assignment: CDR1 LNHDA and CDR2 SQIVND (reference sequence). This CDR3 contains 12 residues. CDR3 in DNA: TGTGCCAGTAGGCATAGCAATCAGCCCCAGCATTTT. Its translation is CASRHSNQPQHF.

V gene TRBV5-4 combines with J gene TRBJ2-3; no firm D call. The CDR3 totals 15 residues. CDR1 and CDR2 (germline): SGHNT, YYREEE (reference sequence). V lost 3 bases, J lost 1 base, and 12 bases lay in between. The CDR3 DNA reads as TGTGCCAGCAGCTGGTGGGGTAGTGGCACAGATACGCAGTATTTT. Translated, it gives CASSWWGSGTDTQYF.

The chain has TRBV6-4 and TRBJ1-5; tentatively, D is TRBD1 (5 bases). The V gene's germline CDR1 is MRHNA and CDR2 SNTAGT. The CDR3 contains 12 residues. The germline V and J ends were trimmed by 0 bases and 9 bases, with 6 bases remaining between them. The CDR3 here is CASSDSGGPQHF. The CDR3 DNA sequence: TGTGCCAGCAGTGACTCTGGGGGGCCCCAGCATTTT.

The chain combines TRBV29-1 with TRBJ1-1; no clear D gene. With 5 bases removed from V and 11 bases from J, the gap between germline ends came to 12 bases. CDR1 is SQVTM and CDR2 is ANQGSEA in the germline V gene. The CDR3 runs to 10 residues. The CDR3 bases are TGCAGCGTTTTTTCCGGGTGGGCTTTCTTT. Amino acid sequence: CSVFSGWAFF.

The V gene is TRBV5-1, the J gene TRBJ2-3; 14 bases align to TRBD2. CDR1 is SGHRS and CDR2 is YFSETQ in the germline V gene. V was pared by 4 bases and J by 1 base, with 5 bases of the junction left unmatched. This CDR3 is built from 17 residues. CDR3 DNA sequence: TGCGCCAGCAGCATGGGACTAGCGGGGGCCCGCACAGATACGCAGTATTTT. Its protein product is CASSMGLAGARTDTQYF. Supplemented by reference TRBV5-1 and TRBJ2-3, the full variable domain reads KAGVTQTPRYLIKTRGQQVTLSCSPISGHRSVSWYQQTPGQGLQFLFEYFSETQRNKGNFPGRFSGRQFSNSRSEMNVSTLELGDSALYLCASSMGLAGARTDTQYFGPGTRLTVL.

The chain's CDR3 is CSVQGKTEAFF. Here the CDR3 DNA reads TGCAGCGTCCAGGGGAAGACTGAAGCTTTCTTT. The chain joins TRBV29-1 to TRBJ1-1; D perhaps matches TRBD1 (6 bases). V dropped 6 bases and J dropped 5 bases, with 10 bases sitting between them. CDR3 length: 11 amino acids. The germline V gene encodes CDR1 SQVTM and CDR2 ANQGSEA.